Presented here are 25 T cell receptor beta chains from one specimen sequenced in a study of blood T cell repertoires in COVID-19. The method was immunoSEQ multiplex PCR; TCRdb's version includes in-frame clones alone and lacks a portion of them. This table holds 86,000 or so clones, around 80% found once. The specimen sequenced was peripheral blood. The receptor source for this set is an elderly woman with acute or convalescent COVID-19.

J is TRBJ2-5 and V is TRBV3-1 (or the pseudogene TRBV3-2); 8 positions match TRBD2. The CDR3 is made up of 15 amino acids. The ends lost 2 bases at V and 1 base at J; junction bases unmatched: 3. Germline-derived CDR1 and CDR2 are LGHDT and YNNKEL (reference sequence). The CDR3 loop reads CASSQLGTSQETQYF. CDR3 sequence (DNA): TGTGCCAGCAGCCAACTCGGGACTAGCCAAGAGACCCAGTACTTC.

This chain joins TRBV29-1 and TRBJ2-1; 9 bases are shared with TRBD2. The CDR3 covers 16 residues. Trimming took 4 bases from V and 6 from J; bases not matched to a gene: 13. Germline CDR1 reads SQVTM; CDR2 reads ANQGSEA. The CDR3 sequence is CSVVGVAGDPGNEQFF. The CDR3, as DNA: TGCAGCGTTGTAGGGGTAGCGGGGGACCCCGGCAATGAGCAGTTCTTC.

This clone was seen a handful of times. This chain uses TRBV19 with TRBJ2-1, with D uncertain. The V end was cut by 3 bases, the J end by 8 bases, with 14 bases between. CDR3 length: 14 residues. Germline lookup yields CDR1 LNHDA and CDR2 SQIVND (reference sequence). The chain's CDR3 is CASSIPITRDEQFF. Written as DNA, the CDR3 is TGTGCCAGTAGTATTCCGATAACGCGTGATGAGCAGTTCTTC.

Concerning this clone itself: This sample also contains other DNA sequences that code for the same CDR3. The chain employs TRBV5-1 and TRBJ2-5, with 9 bases identical to TRBD2. CDR3 length: 14 amino acids. The J segment lost 5 bases and the V segment lost 2 bases, leaving 4 bases of the junction unmatched. Germline loops: CDR1 SGHRS, CDR2 YFSETQ. The CDR3 DNA reads as TGCGCCAGCAGCTTTAGCGGGAGAGAGGAGACCCAGTACTTC. Translation gives CASSFSGREETQYF.

The chain is built from TRBV7-9 and TRBJ1-1, with D possibly matching TRBD1 (6 bases). Germline CDR1 is SEHNR and CDR2 is FQNEAQ (reference sequence). Trimming took off 5 bases at V and 8 bases at J, with 15 bases between the two ends. CDR3 length: 13 residues. The CDR3 nucleotides are TGTGCCAGCAGCATACCGGGACACCGGGAAGCTTTCTTT. Protein product: CASSIPGHREAFF. The full variable domain, in which reference TRBV7-9 and TRBJ1-1 provide the parts outside the CDR3, is DTGVSQNPRHKITKRGQNVTFRCDPISEHNRLYWYRQTLGQGPEFLTYFQNEAQLEKSRLLSDRFSAERPKGSFSTLEIQRTEQGDSAMYLCASSIPGHREAFFGQGTRLTVV.

The chain couples TRBV6-6 to TRBJ2-1; 10 bases are shared with TRBD2. CDR3 length equals 15 residues. Germline CDR1 MNHNY, CDR2 SVGAGI (reference sequence). V was pared by 6 bases and J by 9 bases, with 11 bases of the junction left unmatched. The chain's CDR3 is CASRRPSGGHGEQFF. DNA of the CDR3: TGTGCCAGCAGACGACCTAGCGGGGGTCACGGTGAGCAGTTCTTC.

This chain joins TRBV14 and TRBJ1-2; D ambiguous. This CDR3 is built from 14 residues. Trimming pared 0 bases from V and 8 bases from J, leaving 13 bases between. Germline-derived CDR1 and CDR2 are SGHDN and FVKESK. The chain's CDR3 is CASSQDTRFIGYTF. The CDR3 DNA reads TGTGCCAGCAGCCAAGATACCAGGTTTATCGGCTACACCTTC.

This sequence joins TRBV7-8 and TRBJ1-2; D uncertain. This CDR3 region has 13 residues. Between the trimmed V and J ends, which lost 1 base and 8 bases, there was a span of 11 bases. Per germline, CDR1 SGHVS and CDR2 FQNEAQ. For the CDR3, the DNA is TGTGCCAGCAGCTTAGATCGGGTAGTGGGCTACACCTTC. It yields the protein CASSLDRVVGYTF.

The chain links TRBV27 to TRBJ1-4; 8 nucleotides align to TRBD1. After removal of 6 bases from V and 4 bases from J, the junction contained 1 base not matched to a gene. Germline V gene lookup returns CDR1 MNHEY and CDR2 SMNVEV (reference sequence). This CDR3 has 13 residues. CDR3 in DNA: TGTGCCAGCAGAGACAGGGGTAATGAAAAACTGTTTTTT. Amino acid sequence: CASRDRGNEKLFF.

The V call is TRBV5-6, the J call TRBJ2-7; perhaps TRBD1 as D (6 bases). Germline CDR1 SGHDT, CDR2 YYEEEE. CDR3 size: 17 residues. Trimming pared 3 bases from V and 0 bases from J, leaving 19 bases between. The CDR3 sequence: CASSSYRQVEGSYEQYF. CDR3 DNA sequence: TGTGCCAGCAGCTCATACAGACAGGTCGAGGGCTCCTACGAGCAGTACTTC.

This clone has more than one count but fewer than ten. This chain connects TRBV5-1 to TRBJ1-1, with D unresolved. The germline CDR1 and CDR2 sequences are SGHRS and YFSETQ. With 1 base removed from V and 3 bases from J, the gap between germline ends came to 13 bases. CDR3 length: 15 residues. This CDR3 is CASSLFGEGDTEAFF. DNA of the CDR3: TGCGCCAGCAGCTTGTTCGGGGAAGGAGACACTGAAGCTTTCTTT.

The gene calls are TRBV3-1 (or the pseudogene TRBV3-2) and TRBJ2-1, with no clear D. CDR3 length: 16 amino acids. The V gene's germline CDR1 is LGHDT and CDR2 YNNKEL (reference sequence). Trimming cost V 1 base and J 4 bases, with 14 bases left between them. DNA for the CDR3: TGTGCCAGCAGCCAAGCCTTGTCCGCGGCTTACAATGAGCAGTTCTTC. Translated: CASSQALSAAYNEQFF.

The CDR3 DNA is TGTGCCAGCAGTGGAGTGGGCCTCGTCGAGCAGTACTTC. It specifies CASSGVGLVEQYF. The genes are TRBV2 and TRBJ2-7; unclear D gene. Germline CDR1 SNHLY, CDR2 FYNNEI. Trimming shortened V by 4 bases and J by 6 bases, and 13 bases separated the two germline ends. There are 13 residues in the CDR3.

V gene TRBV4-2 combines with J gene TRBJ2-2; 9 nucleotides agree with TRBD1. Germline-derived CDR1 and CDR2 are LGHNA and YNFKEQ. CDR3 length equals 16 residues. With V trimmed by 3 bases and J by 6 bases, 8 bases remained unmatched. CDR3 nucleotides: TGTGCCAGCAGCCAGGAAACAGGGGGCGCGGCCGGGGAGCTGTTTTTT. Translating gives CASSQETGGAAGELFF.

The chain joins TRBV7-9 to TRBJ2-1; weak D call: TRBD2 (6 bases). This CDR3 region has 13 residues. With 2 bases removed from V and 9 bases from J, the gap between germline ends came to 11 bases. CDR1 and CDR2 from the germline V gene are SEHNR and FQNEAQ (reference sequence). The CDR3 DNA is TGTGCCAGCAGCTTAAATTTAGCGGCTGAGCAGTTCTTC. Translation gives CASSLNLAAEQFF.

V usage is TRBV6-6 and J usage is TRBJ2-7; possibly TRBD1 for D (5 bases). In germline, CDR1 is MNHNY, CDR2 SVGAGI (reference sequence). CDR3 length: 17 residues. Trimming stripped 5 bases from V and 6 bases from J, with 26 bases between. DNA for the CDR3: TGTGCCAGCAGTCCCGAAAGAAGACAGATGGCAGTTCGCGAGCAGTACTTC. Protein: CASSPERRQMAVREQYF.

The genes are TRBV27 and TRBJ2-7; 9 bases line up with TRBD1. The germline V gene encodes CDR1 MNHEY and CDR2 SMNVEV (reference sequence). Trimming took 4 bases from V and 5 from J; bases not matched to a gene: 6. The CDR3 runs 14 residues. CDR3 in amino acids: CASSSIQGAHEQYF. Written as DNA, the CDR3 is TGTGCCAGCAGTTCTATACAGGGGGCCCACGAGCAGTACTTC.

The rearrangement links TRBV19 to TRBJ2-2, with 8 bases lining up with TRBD2. Germline V gene sequence: CDR1 LNHDA, CDR2 SQIVND (reference sequence). This CDR3 contains 14 residues. V dropped 4 bases and J dropped 7; count of bases not matched to a gene: 5. The chain's CDR3 is CASSSGLAIGELFF. In DNA, the CDR3 is TGTGCCAGTAGTAGTGGACTAGCAATCGGGGAGCTGTTTTTT.

J is TRBJ2-4 and V is TRBV6-4; D is possibly TRBD1 (5 bases). V lost 2 bases to trimming and J lost 8 bases, with 10 bases between them. CDR3 length: 13 amino acids. The germline CDR1 and CDR2 sequences are MRHNA and SNTAGT. Here the CDR3 reads CASSDRGGDIQYF. DNA of the CDR3: TGTGCCAGCAGTGACAGGGGCGGCGACATTCAGTACTTC.

In its sample, this clone was seen a few times. The V and J genes are TRBV7-9 and TRBJ1-5; perhaps TRBD1 as D (6 bases). The V and J ends lost 0 bases and 6 bases respectively, with 12 bases between them. The CDR3 sequence is 15 residues long. Germline values: CDR1 SEHNR, CDR2 FQNEAQ (reference sequence). CDR3 DNA: TGTGCCAGCAGCTTAGCGGGGGGGCGGAGTCAGCCCCAGCATTTT. Residues: CASSLAGGRSQPQHF.

This sequence joins TRBV5-1 and TRBJ2-5; tentative D call: TRBD1 (6 bases). Trimming removed 0 bases at V and 5 bases at J, with 11 bases between. Germline V lookup: CDR1 SGHRS, CDR2 YFSETQ. The CDR3 runs 14 residues. The DNA for the CDR3 is TGCGCCAGCAGCTTGGTTGGGGGCTCGGAGACCCAGTACTTC. This sequence encodes CASSLVGGSETQYF.

The gene calls are TRBV4-1 and TRBJ1-4; TRBD1 matches 8 bases. The germline V gene has CDR1 MGHRA and CDR2 YSYEKL. The length of the CDR3 is 15 residues. The trim removed 1 base at V and 3 bases at J, leaving 1 base unmatched. The CDR3 protein is CASSQGGQANEKLFF. The CDR3 DNA sequence: TGCGCCAGCAGCCAAGGGGGACAGGCTAATGAAAAACTGTTTTTT.

CDR3 DNA: TGTGCCAGCAGTGACCAATCGCCGGGACAGGGGGAAAAACTGTTTTTT. It specifies CASSDQSPGQGEKLFF. The genes are TRBV6-1 and TRBJ1-4, with 10 nucleotides matching TRBD1. Germline CDR1 reads MNHNS; CDR2 reads SASEGT. The CDR3 runs 16 residues. V was clipped by 3 bases and J by 8 bases; unmatched bases: 9.

J is TRBJ2-7 and V is TRBV24-1; D may be TRBD2 (6 bases). V was clipped by 9 bases and J by 3 bases, with 17 bases between them. Germline CDR1 KGHDR, CDR2 SFDVKD. The CDR3 length is 14 residues. In DNA form, the CDR3 reads TGTGCCACCGAGTCGCGCGGGCGGGACTACGAGCAGTACTTC. It translates to CATESRGRDYEQYF.

The chain couples TRBV20-1 to TRBJ2-3, with 8 nucleotides matching TRBD1. Germline V gives CDR1 DFQATT, CDR2 SNEGSKA (reference sequence). Losses at the gene ends were 3 bases for V and 4 bases for J; bases not matched to a gene: 12. This CDR3 is 16 amino acids long. The DNA of the CDR3 is TGCAGTGCTAGTCCCGGACAGGGTAGGGGGGCAGATACGCAGTATTTT. Its protein is CSASPGQGRGADTQYF.